This T cell receptor beta chain was retrieved from a study of T cells in Graves' hyperthyroidism and ophthalmopathy. V was trimmed by 0 bases and J by 6 bases, leaving 12 bases between them. The CDR3 loop spans 14 amino acids. Germline assignment: CDR1 MGHRA and CDR2 YSYEKL. Uncontrolled infection, other autoimmune disease, pregnancy and lactation each barred patients from inclusion. Clinical symptoms, serum thyroxine, TRAb, thyroid ultrasound and orbital computed tomography established diagnosis. Amplification targeted TCR beta CDR3 regions from RNA transcripts. The HTBI primer set was used in a first-round RT-PCR of the TCR CDR3. TCRdb re-analysed the multiplex PCR reads in MiXCR, keeping a single row per CDR3 protein. The table records under 300,000 distinct CDR3 sequences, 13% to 15% of them present only once.

The rearrangement links TRBV4-1 to TRBJ2-7, with a tentative D call TRBD2 (6 bases). Sequencing used blood. This TCR derives from a woman in her 40s with Graves' hyperthyroidism that later progressed to Graves' ophthalmopathy. The CDR3 bases are TGCGCCAGCAGCCAAGATCATGCTAGCGTCGAGCAGTACTTC. Encoded protein: CASSQDHASVEQYF.